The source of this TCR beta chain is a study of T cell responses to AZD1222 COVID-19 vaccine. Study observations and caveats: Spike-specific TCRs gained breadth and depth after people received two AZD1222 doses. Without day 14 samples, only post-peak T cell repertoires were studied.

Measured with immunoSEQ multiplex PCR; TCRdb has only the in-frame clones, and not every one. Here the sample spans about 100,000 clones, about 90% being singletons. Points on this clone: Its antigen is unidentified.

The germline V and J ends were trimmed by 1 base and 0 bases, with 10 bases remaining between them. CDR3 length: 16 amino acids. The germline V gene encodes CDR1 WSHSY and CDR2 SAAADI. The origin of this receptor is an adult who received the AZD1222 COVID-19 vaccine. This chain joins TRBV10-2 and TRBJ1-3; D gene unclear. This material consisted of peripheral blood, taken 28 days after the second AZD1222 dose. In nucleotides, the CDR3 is TGCGCCAGCAGTGAGTATCGGCAGAGCTCTGGAAACACCATATATTTT. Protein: CASSEYRQSSGNTIYF.